Sequencing of this TCR beta chain was carried out in a study of monozygotic twins with inflammatory bowel disease. Whole-study findings and limits: Patient repertoires may have gained variability from differing immunosuppressive treatments. IBD patients had lower TCRbeta diversity (inverse Simpson) than healthy co-twins.

In regard to this clonotype: Its antigen is unknown.

Germline assignment: CDR1 SGHAT and CDR2 FQNNGV. The CDR3 totals 17 residues. UMIs were attached via template switching, each with a 6-nucleotide sample barcode. Amplification of TCRalpha and TCRbeta cDNA involved two nested PCRs that ran for roughly 16 and 10 cycles. TCRdb re-called the 5' RACE reads and shows each CDR3 protein once, DNA omitted. The sample data list hundreds of thousands of distinct CDR3 sequences. The clonotype was recovered from a human donor with ulcerative colitis or Crohn's disease, or a healthy co-twin of an affected twin (not recorded which). The sample was blood. The V gene is TRBV11-2, the J gene TRBJ2-1; TCRdb names TRBD2, which stays unverified in the absence of DNA. The CDR3 protein is CASSPSPGEPGDNEQFF.